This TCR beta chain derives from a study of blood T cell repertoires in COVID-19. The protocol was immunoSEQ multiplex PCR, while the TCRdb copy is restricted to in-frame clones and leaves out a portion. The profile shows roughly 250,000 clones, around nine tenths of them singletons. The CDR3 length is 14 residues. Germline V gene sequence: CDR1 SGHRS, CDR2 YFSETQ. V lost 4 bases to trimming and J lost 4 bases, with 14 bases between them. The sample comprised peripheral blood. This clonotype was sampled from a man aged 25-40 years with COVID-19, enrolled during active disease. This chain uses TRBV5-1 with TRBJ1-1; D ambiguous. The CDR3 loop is CASSLTPIGTEAFF. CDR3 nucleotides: TGCGCCAGCAGCCTGACACCCATAGGCACTGAAGCTTTCTTT.